These 25 T cell receptor beta chains originate from one sample sequenced in a study of immune evolution from preneoplasia to lung adenocarcinoma. Sequencing used immunoSEQ multiplex PCR; TCRdb keeps in-frame clones, though not all of them. Here the sample spans thousands of clones, about 83% being singletons. Sequencing was done on a sample of FFPE lung adenocarcinoma in situ tissue. The receptors stem from a person in their 70s with lung adenocarcinoma.

This chain uses TRBV4-1 with TRBJ2-5; D remains ambiguous. This CDR3 contains 16 residues. Germline assignment: CDR1 MGHRA and CDR2 YSYEKL. V lost 0 bases, J lost 1 base, and 12 bases lay in between. The CDR3 DNA follows: TGCGCCAGCAGCCAAGATCTGGCTAGATCCCAAGAGACCCAGTACTTC. The encoded protein is CASSQDLARSQETQYF.

The rearrangement links TRBV30 to TRBJ2-1; no reliable D call. The germline V gene has CDR1 GTSNPN and CDR2 SVGIG (reference sequence). The V gene lost 3 bases and the J gene lost 8 bases, with 8 bases spanning the gap. The CDR3 is made up of 11 amino acids. This CDR3 is CAWSDVDEQFF. DNA for the CDR3: TGTGCCTGGAGCGATGTTGATGAGCAGTTCTTC. The complete variable domain, with remaining parts taken from reference TRBV30 and TRBJ2-1, reads SQTIHQWPATLVQPVGSPLSLECTVEGTSNPNLYWYRQAAGRGLQLLFYSVGIGQISSEVPQNLSASRPQDRQFILSSKKLLLSDSGFYLCAWSDVDEQFFGPGTRLTVL.

The rearrangement links TRBV7-9 to TRBJ2-5; no firm D call. The CDR3 length is 15 residues. With 1 base removed from V and 1 base from J, the gap between germline ends came to 10 bases. Germline values: CDR1 SEHNR, CDR2 FQNEAQ (reference sequence). The CDR3 here is CASSLVFSPQETQYF. In DNA, the CDR3 is TGTGCCAGCAGCTTAGTTTTCAGCCCCCAAGAGACCCAGTACTTC.

The chain employs TRBV9 and TRBJ2-1, with D possibly being TRBD1 (5 bases). Deletions cut 1 base from V and 4 bases from J, with 6 bases between. There are 13 residues in the CDR3. Germline V gene sequence: CDR1 SGDLS, CDR2 YYNGEE. The CDR3 DNA sequence: TGTGCCAGCAGCGTAACAGGTTACAATGAGCAGTTCTTC. It is translated as CASSVTGYNEQFF.

This rearrangement joins TRBV7-2 to TRBJ2-7; the D is unclear. The CDR3 runs to 13 residues. V gave up 3 bases and J gave up 3 bases, with 9 bases separating them. Per the germline V gene, CDR1 is SGHTA and CDR2 is FQGNSA. The CDR3 DNA reads as TGTGCCAGCAGCTTGGGGTTACGCTACGAGCAGTACTTC. Its translation: CASSLGLRYEQYF.

This clone has just one count. The chain links TRBV6-5 to TRBJ2-1; 7 nucleotides align to TRBD2. This CDR3 has 15 residues. Germline V gene data show CDR1 as MNHEY and CDR2 as SVGAGI. The V segment lost 8 bases and the J segment 1 base; nucleotides outside the gene matches: 8. CDR3 loop: CASSLADWSYNEQFF. The CDR3 DNA sequence: TGTGCCAGCTCCCTAGCGGATTGGTCCTACAATGAGCAGTTCTTC.

The chain combines TRBV2 with TRBJ2-1; D gene unclear. CDR1 is SNHLY and CDR2 is FYNNEI in the germline V gene. Between the trimmed V and J ends, which lost 7 bases and 1 base, there was a span of 11 bases. This CDR3 has 14 amino acids. CDR3 nucleotides: TGTGCCAGCATGGTATGGAGTTCCTACAATGAGCAGTTCTTC. Encoded protein: CASMVWSSYNEQFF.

The chain carries TRBV11-2 and TRBJ1-1, with D hard to call. Trimming removed 5 bases at V and 1 base at J, with 8 bases between. The CDR3 is 13 amino acids. Germline CDR1 SGHAT, CDR2 FQNNGV. CDR3 amino acids: CASSTWWNTEAFF. For the CDR3, the DNA is TGTGCCAGCAGCACGTGGTGGAACACTGAAGCTTTCTTT.

This clone was recorded once. This chain links TRBV7-2 with TRBJ2-7, with D uncertain. Per the germline V gene, CDR1 is SGHTA and CDR2 is FQGNSA. V gave up 4 bases and J gave up 3 bases, with 16 bases separating them. The CDR3 has 15 residues. This CDR3 is CASSSAPVSYYEQYF. CDR3 coding DNA: TGTGCCAGCAGCTCCGCCCCCGTGAGCTACTACGAGCAGTACTTC.

The CDR3 loop is CASSFQDSSAEQYF. In DNA form, the CDR3 reads TGTGCCAGCAGTTTTCAGGACAGCTCGGCCGAGCAGTACTTC. J is TRBJ2-7 and V is TRBV11-2; perhaps TRBD1 as D (6 bases). Trimming stripped 6 bases from V and 6 bases from J, with 18 bases between. This CDR3 contains 14 residues. CDR1 and CDR2 from the germline V gene are SGHAT and FQNNGV.

The chain carries TRBV18 and TRBJ1-2; D might be TRBD1 (6 bases). The length of the CDR3 is 14 residues. V lost 3 bases and J 8 bases, leaving 16 bases between the germline ends. The germline V gene has CDR1 KGHSH and CDR2 LQKENI. The CDR3 coding sequence is TGTGCCAGCTCACCGGTTATGGGGGCGCAGGGCTACACCTTC. Encoded protein: CASSPVMGAQGYTF.

The rearrangement uses TRBV4-1 and TRBJ2-2; 16 bases agree with TRBD2. The J segment lost 8 bases and the V segment lost 0 bases, leaving 3 bases of the junction unmatched. From germline, CDR1 is MGHRA and CDR2 YSYEKL. This CDR3 is built from 17 residues. The CDR3, as DNA: TGCGCCAGCAGCCAAGAGGGACTAGCGGGAGGGTCGGGGGAGCTGTTTTTT. Its protein is CASSQEGLAGGSGELFF.

The genes are TRBV5-4 and TRBJ1-2; D unresolved. Germline V gene sequence: CDR1 SGHNT, CDR2 YYREEE (reference sequence). Trimming took 4 bases from V and 6 from J, leaving 16 bases between them. The CDR3 loop spans 14 amino acids. CDR3 loop: CASSLGQQDNGYTF. The CDR3 nucleotides are TGTGCCAGCAGCCTCGGGCAGCAGGATAATGGCTACACCTTC.

The genes are TRBV11-2 and TRBJ2-1; 9 nucleotides line up with TRBD2. CDR1 is SGHAT and CDR2 is FQNNGV in the germline V gene. This CDR3 contains 16 residues. J was trimmed by 6 bases and V by 5 bases; bases with no gene match: 11. The CDR3 loop reads CASSPRLAGLGNEQFF. In DNA form, the CDR3 reads TGTGCCAGCAGCCCCCGGCTAGCGGGGTTGGGCAATGAGCAGTTCTTC.

This chain connects TRBV7-9 to TRBJ1-2, with D possibly matching TRBD1 (6 bases). The germline gives CDR1 SEHNR, CDR2 FQNEAQ (reference sequence). The V end was cut by 5 bases, the J end by 3 bases, with 13 bases between. This CDR3 comprises 14 residues. CDR3 coding DNA: TGTGCCAGCAGCCCTGGACAGTTCGACTATGGCTACACCTTC. Translated, it gives CASSPGQFDYGYTF.

This chain connects TRBV11-3 to TRBJ1-1; 10 nucleotides match TRBD1. V dropped 3 bases and J dropped 5; count of bases not matched to a gene: 9. The CDR3 loop spans 16 amino acids. The germline CDR1 and CDR2 sequences are SGHNT and YENEEA. CDR3 residues: CASSFDPRQGATEAFF. In DNA, the CDR3 is TGTGCCAGCAGCTTCGACCCCCGACAGGGGGCAACTGAAGCTTTCTTT. The full variable domain, its missing parts supplied by reference TRBV11-3 and TRBJ1-1, is EAGVVQSPRYKIIEKKQPVAFWCNPISGHNTLYWYLQNLGQGPELLIRYENEEAVDDSQLPKDRFSAERLKGVDSTLKIQPAELGDSAVYLCASSFDPRQGATEAFFGQGTRLTVV.

This chain uses TRBV27 with TRBJ1-1; 7 bases are shared with TRBD1. This CDR3 contains 12 residues. From germline, CDR1 is MNHEY and CDR2 SMNVEV (reference sequence). The V gene end was trimmed by 6 bases and the J gene end by 10 bases; junction bases not matched to a gene: 8. CDR3 loop: CASRTGQLTAFF. As DNA, the CDR3 is TGTGCCAGCAGGACGGGACAGCTGACAGCTTTCTTT.

The CDR3 nucleotides read TGTGCCAGCTCACCCACTAGCGGGAATCCCACCGGGGAGCTGTTTTTT. This translates into CASSPTSGNPTGELFF. This rearrangement joins TRBV18 to TRBJ2-2; TRBD2 agrees at 10 bases. The CDR3 is made up of 16 amino acids. J lost 4 bases, V lost 3 bases, and 5 bases had no gene match. Per the germline V gene, CDR1 is KGHSH and CDR2 is LQKENI.

The chain recombines TRBV19 with TRBJ2-7, with TRBD1 identical over 11 bases. After removal of 5 bases from V and 3 bases from J, the junction contained 6 bases not matched to a gene. Germline V gene lookup returns CDR1 LNHDA and CDR2 SQIVND (reference sequence). The CDR3 is 15 amino acids. CDR3 in amino acids: CASSAPGQGVYEQYF. The CDR3 DNA follows: TGTGCCAGTAGTGCCCCGGGACAGGGGGTCTACGAGCAGTACTTC.

This clone showed up just a few times. The rearrangement joins TRBV7-3 to TRBJ2-3; 7 bases line up with TRBD1. The CDR3 totals 15 residues. J gave up 2 bases and V 3 bases, and 5 bases lay outside the gene matches. The germline CDR1 and CDR2 sequences are SGHTA and FQGTGA. Here the CDR3 DNA reads TGTGCCAGCAGCTTCCGCACAGGGGTCACAGATACGCAGTATTTT. Translation gives CASSFRTGVTDTQYF. The full variable domain, its missing parts supplied by reference TRBV7-3 and TRBJ2-3, is GAGVSQTPSNKVTEKGKYVELRCDPISGHTALYWYRQSLGQGPEFLIYFQGTGAADDSGLPNDRFFAVRPEGSVSTLKIQRTERGDSAVYLCASSFRTGVTDTQYFGPGTRLTVL.

The chain recombines TRBV27 with TRBJ1-1; D is undetermined. With 9 bases removed from V and 4 bases from J, the gap between germline ends came to 12 bases. The CDR3 is 12 amino acids. Germline assignment: CDR1 MNHEY and CDR2 SMNVEV (reference sequence). The DNA of the CDR3 is TGTGCCAGTGGCCGACACAGCACTGAAGCTTTCTTT. It translates to CASGRHSTEAFF.

This sequence joins TRBV7-2 and TRBJ2-1, with a tentative D call TRBD2 (7 bases). This CDR3 region has 15 residues. Germline V gene lookup returns CDR1 SGHTA and CDR2 FQGNSA. V gave up 2 bases and J gave up 3 bases, with 11 bases separating them. The CDR3 region is CASSLQGGDYNEQFF. The CDR3 bases are TGTGCCAGCAGCTTACAAGGGGGGGACTACAATGAGCAGTTCTTC.

This sequence joins TRBV28 and TRBJ1-3; D call uncertain. The CDR3 contains 13 residues. CDR1 MDHEN and CDR2 SYDVKM come from the germline V gene. The V end lost 7 bases, the J end lost 0 bases, and 7 bases lay between the germline ends. The CDR3 is CASIRISGNTIYF. The CDR3 bases are TGTGCCAGCATACGGATCTCTGGAAACACCATATATTTT.

This chain joins TRBV10-1 and TRBJ2-5, with no clear D. V was cut by 3 bases and J by 9 bases, with 17 bases left in between. This CDR3 is 14 amino acids long. The germline CDR1 and CDR2 sequences are WNHNN and SYGVQD (reference sequence). In DNA, the CDR3 is TGCGCCAGCAGTGAAGGCTCCGGATGGAGTCCCCAGTACTTC. Protein sequence: CASSEGSGWSPQYF.

This clone was seen only a few times. V gene TRBV7-8 combines with J gene TRBJ2-7; no clear D gene. Per germline, CDR1 SGHVS and CDR2 FQNEAQ. The CDR3 consists of 12 residues. V dropped 3 bases and J dropped 4 bases, with 7 bases sitting between them. The chain's CDR3 is CASSFTEYEQYF. The CDR3 region has the DNA TGTGCCAGCAGCTTTACCGAATACGAGCAGTACTTC.